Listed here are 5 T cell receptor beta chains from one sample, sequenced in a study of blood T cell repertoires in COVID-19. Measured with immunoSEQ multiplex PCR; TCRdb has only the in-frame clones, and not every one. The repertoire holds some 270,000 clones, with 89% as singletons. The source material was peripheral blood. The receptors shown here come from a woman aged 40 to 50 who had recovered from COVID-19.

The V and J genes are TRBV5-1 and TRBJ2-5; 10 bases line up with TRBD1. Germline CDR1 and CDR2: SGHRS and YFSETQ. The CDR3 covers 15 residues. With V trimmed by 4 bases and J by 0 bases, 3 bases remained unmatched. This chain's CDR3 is CASSEDRGYQETQYF. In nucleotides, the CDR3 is TGCGCCAGCAGCGAGGACAGGGGGTACCAAGAGACCCAGTACTTC.

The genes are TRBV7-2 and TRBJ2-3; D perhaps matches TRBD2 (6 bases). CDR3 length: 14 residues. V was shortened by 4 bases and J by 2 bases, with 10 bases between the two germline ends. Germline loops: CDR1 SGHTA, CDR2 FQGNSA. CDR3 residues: CASSSGLFTDTQYF. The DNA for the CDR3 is TGTGCCAGCAGCTCGGGACTTTTCACAGATACGCAGTATTTT.

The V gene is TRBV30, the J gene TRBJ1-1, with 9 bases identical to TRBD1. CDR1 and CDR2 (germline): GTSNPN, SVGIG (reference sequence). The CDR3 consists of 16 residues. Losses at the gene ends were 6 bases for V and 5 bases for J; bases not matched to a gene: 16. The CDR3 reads CACTLQGAPRWTEAFF. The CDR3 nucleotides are TGTGCCTGTACCCTACAGGGGGCGCCAAGGTGGACTGAAGCTTTCTTT.

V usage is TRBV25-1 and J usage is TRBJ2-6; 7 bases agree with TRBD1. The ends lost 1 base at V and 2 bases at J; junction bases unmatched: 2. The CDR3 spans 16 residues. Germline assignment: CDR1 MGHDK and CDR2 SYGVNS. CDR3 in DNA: TGTGCCAGCAGTGAATCAACAGGGGCTGGGGCCAACGTCCTGACTTTC. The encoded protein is CASSESTGAGANVLTF.

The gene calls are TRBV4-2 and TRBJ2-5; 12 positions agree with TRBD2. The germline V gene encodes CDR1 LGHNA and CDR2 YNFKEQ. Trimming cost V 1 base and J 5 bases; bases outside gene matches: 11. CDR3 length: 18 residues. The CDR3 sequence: CASSQVPSGGANLETQYF. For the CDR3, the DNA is TGTGCCAGCAGCCAAGTCCCTAGCGGGGGGGCCAATCTGGAGACCCAGTACTTC.